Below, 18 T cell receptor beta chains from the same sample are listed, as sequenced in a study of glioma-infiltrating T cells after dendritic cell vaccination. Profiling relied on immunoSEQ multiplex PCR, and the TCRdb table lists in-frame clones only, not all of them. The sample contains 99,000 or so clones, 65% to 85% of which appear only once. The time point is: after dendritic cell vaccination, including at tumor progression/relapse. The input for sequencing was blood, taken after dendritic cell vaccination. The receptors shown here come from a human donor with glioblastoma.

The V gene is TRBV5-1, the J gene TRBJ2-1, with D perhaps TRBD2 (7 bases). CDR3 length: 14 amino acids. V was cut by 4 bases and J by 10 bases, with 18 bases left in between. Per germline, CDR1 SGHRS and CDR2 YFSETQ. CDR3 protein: CASSLSGEGGEQFF. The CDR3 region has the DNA TGCGCCAGCAGCCTCAGCGGGGAAGGGGGAGAGCAGTTCTTC. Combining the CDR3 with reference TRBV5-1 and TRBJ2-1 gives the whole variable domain KAGVTQTPRYLIKTRGQQVTLSCSPISGHRSVSWYQQTPGQGLQFLFEYFSETQRNKGNFPGRFSGRQFSNSRSEMNVSTLELGDSALYLCASSLSGEGGEQFFGPGTRLTVL.

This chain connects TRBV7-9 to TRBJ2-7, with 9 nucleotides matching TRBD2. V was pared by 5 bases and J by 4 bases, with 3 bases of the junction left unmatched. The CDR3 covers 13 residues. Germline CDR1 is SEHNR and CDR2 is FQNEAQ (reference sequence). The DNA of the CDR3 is TGTGCCAGCAGCGCGGGGGGGCTTTACGAGCAGTACTTC. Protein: CASSAGGLYEQYF.

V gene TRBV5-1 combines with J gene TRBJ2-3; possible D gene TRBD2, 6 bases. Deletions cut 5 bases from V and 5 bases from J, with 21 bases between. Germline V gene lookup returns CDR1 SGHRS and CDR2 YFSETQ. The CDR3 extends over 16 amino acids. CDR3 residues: CASRPARGGRQDTQYF. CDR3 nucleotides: TGCGCCAGCAGACCAGCGAGGGGAGGTCGGCAAGATACGCAGTATTTT.

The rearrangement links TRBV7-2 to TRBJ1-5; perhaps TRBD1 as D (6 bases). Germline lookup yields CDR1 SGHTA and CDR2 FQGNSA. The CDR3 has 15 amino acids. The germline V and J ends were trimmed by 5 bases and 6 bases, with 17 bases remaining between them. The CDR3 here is CASSPYGGLSQPQHF. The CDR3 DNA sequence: TGTGCCAGCAGCCCCTACGGGGGGCTAAGTCAGCCCCAGCATTTT. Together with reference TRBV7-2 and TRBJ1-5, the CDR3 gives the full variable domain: GAGVSQSPSNKVTEKGKDVELRCDPISGHTALYWYRQSLGQGLEFLIYFQGNSAPDKSGLPSDRFSAERTGGSVSTLTIQRTQQEDSAVYLCASSPYGGLSQPQHFGDGTRLSIL.

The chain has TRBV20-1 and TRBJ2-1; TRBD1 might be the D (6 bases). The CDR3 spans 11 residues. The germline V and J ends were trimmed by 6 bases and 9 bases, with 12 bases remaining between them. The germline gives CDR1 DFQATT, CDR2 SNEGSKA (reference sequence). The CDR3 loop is CSANTGFEQFF. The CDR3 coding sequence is TGCAGTGCCAATACAGGGTTTGAGCAGTTCTTC.

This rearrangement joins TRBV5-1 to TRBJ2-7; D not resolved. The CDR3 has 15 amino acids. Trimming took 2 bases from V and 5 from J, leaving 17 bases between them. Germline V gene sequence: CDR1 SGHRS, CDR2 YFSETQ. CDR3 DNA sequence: TGCGCCAGCAGCTTCGCCCGCTTCAGCAGCGACGAGCAGTACTTC. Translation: CASSFARFSSDEQYF.

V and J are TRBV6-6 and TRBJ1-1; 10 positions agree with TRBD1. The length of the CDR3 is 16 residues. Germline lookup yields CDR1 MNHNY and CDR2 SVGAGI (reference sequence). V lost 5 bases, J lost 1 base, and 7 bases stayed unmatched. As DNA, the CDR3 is TGTGCCAGCAGTCAACTTGGGACAGGGGAGAACACTGAAGCTTTCTTT. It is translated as CASSQLGTGENTEAFF.

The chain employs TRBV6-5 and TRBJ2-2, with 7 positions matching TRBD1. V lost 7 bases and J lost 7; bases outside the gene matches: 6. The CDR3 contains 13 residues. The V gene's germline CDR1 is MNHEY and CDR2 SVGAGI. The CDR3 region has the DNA TGTGCCAGCACAAACAGGGGAGTCGGGGAGCTGTTTTTT. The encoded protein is CASTNRGVGELFF.

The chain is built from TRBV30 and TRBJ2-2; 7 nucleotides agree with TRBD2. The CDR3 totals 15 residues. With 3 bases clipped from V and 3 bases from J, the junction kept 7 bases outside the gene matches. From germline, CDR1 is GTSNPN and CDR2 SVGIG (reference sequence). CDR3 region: CAWSGGTGDTGELFF. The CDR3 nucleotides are TGTGCCTGGAGCGGGGGGACGGGAGACACCGGGGAGCTGTTTTTT.

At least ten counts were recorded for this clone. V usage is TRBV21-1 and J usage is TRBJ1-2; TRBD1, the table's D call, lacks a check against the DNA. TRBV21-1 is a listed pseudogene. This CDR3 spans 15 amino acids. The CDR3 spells CASSTDRASNYGYTF. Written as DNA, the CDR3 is TGTGCCAGCAGCACCGACAGGGCGTCGAACTATGGCTACACCTTC.

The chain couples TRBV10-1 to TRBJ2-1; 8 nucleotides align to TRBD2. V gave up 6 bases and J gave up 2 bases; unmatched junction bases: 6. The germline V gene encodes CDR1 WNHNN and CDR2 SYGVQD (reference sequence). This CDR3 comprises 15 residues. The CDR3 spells CASSGGGHPYNEQFF. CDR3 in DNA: TGCGCCAGCAGCGGGGGGGGACATCCCTACAATGAGCAGTTCTTC.

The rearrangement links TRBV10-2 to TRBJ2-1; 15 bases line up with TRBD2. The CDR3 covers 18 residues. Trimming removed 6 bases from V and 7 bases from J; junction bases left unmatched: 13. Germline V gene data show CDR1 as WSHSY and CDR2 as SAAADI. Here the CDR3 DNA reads TGCGCCAGCAGGGATTGGACTAGCGGGGGGGCATCGAAAAATGAGCAGTTCTTC. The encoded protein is CASRDWTSGGASKNEQFF.

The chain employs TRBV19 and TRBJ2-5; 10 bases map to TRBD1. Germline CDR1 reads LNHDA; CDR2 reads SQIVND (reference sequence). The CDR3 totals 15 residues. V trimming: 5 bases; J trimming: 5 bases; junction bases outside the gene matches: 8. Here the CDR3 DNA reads TGTGCCAGTAGTCCACGGACAGGGGGTACGGAGACCCAGTACTTC. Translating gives CASSPRTGGTETQYF.

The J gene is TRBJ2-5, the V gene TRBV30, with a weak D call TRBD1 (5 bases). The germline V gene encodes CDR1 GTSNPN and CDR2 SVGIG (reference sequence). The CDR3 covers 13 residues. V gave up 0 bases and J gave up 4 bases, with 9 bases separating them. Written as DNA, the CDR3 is TGTGCCTGGAGTGTAGGGGTGGGAGAGACCCAGTACTTC. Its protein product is CAWSVGVGETQYF.

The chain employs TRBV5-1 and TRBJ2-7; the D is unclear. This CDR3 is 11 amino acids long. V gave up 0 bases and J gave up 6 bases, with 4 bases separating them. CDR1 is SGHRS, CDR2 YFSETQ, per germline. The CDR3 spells CASSLGGEQYF. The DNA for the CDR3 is TGCGCCAGCAGCTTGGGAGGCGAGCAGTACTTC.

For the CDR3, the DNA is TGTGCCAGCAGGGACAGACCCAATGAAAAACTGTTTTTT. Protein sequence: CASRDRPNEKLFF. This chain uses TRBV2 with TRBJ1-4; possible D gene TRBD1, 6 bases. Looked up from germline, CDR1 is SNHLY and CDR2 is FYNNEI. The V and J ends lost 6 bases and 5 bases respectively, with 10 bases between them. This CDR3 is built from 13 residues. Full variable domain (remainder filled in from reference TRBV2 and TRBJ1-4): EPEVTQTPSHQVTQMGQEVILRCVPISNHLYFYWYRQILGQKVEFLVSFYNNEISEKSEIFDDQFSVERPDGSNFTLKIRSTKLEDSAMYFCASRDRPNEKLFFGSGTQLSVL.

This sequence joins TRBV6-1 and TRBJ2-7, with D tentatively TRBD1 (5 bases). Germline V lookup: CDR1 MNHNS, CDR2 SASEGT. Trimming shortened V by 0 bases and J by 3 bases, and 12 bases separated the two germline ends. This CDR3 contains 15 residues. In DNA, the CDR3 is TGTGCCAGCAGTGAAGCGCTGCAGGGTCTCTACGAGCAGTACTTC. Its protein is CASSEALQGLYEQYF.

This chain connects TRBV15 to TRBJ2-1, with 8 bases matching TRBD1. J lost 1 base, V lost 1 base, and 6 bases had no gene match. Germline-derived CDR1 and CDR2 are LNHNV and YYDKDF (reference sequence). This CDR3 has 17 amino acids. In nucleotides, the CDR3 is TGTGCCACCAGCAGAGGAGATACAGGGGGGTCCTACAATGAGCAGTTCTTC. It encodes CATSRGDTGGSYNEQFF. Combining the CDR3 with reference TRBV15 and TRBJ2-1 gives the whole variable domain DAMVIQNPRYQVTQFGKPVTLSCSQTLNHNVMYWYQQKSSQAPKLLFHYYDKDFNNEADTPDNFQSRRPNTSFCFLDIRSPGLGDTAMYLCATSRGDTGGSYNEQFFGPGTRLTVL.